These 15 T cell receptor beta chains originate from one sample sequenced in a study of blood T cell repertoires in COVID-19. Clones were read by immunoSEQ multiplex PCR, and TCRdb kept only the in-frame ones, dropping some. The profile shows about 140,000 clones, around 82% of them singletons. What was sequenced was PBMCs or T cells enriched from blood (not recorded which). These receptors came from a man in his forties or fifties with acute COVID-19.

This clone has just one count. The J gene is TRBJ1-3, the V gene TRBV5-1, with TRBD1 as a possible D gene (5 bases). The CDR3 loop spans 14 amino acids. The germline V and J ends were trimmed by 4 bases and 2 bases, with 10 bases remaining between them. The germline gives CDR1 SGHRS, CDR2 YFSETQ. CDR3: CASSTDSAGNTIYF. CDR3 coding DNA: TGCGCCAGCAGCACTGACAGTGCTGGAAACACCATATATTTT.

The count of this clone is one. The J gene is TRBJ2-2, the V gene TRBV19; D is unclear. Germline V gene lookup returns CDR1 LNHDA and CDR2 SQIVND (reference sequence). V lost 7 bases, J lost 0 bases, and 12 bases lay in between. The CDR3 totals 15 residues. The CDR3 region has the DNA TGTGCCAGTACGATTGGCATTTCGAACACCGGGGAGCTGTTTTTT. Translation: CASTIGISNTGELFF.

The V gene is TRBV10-2, the J gene TRBJ1-2; D gene uncertain. The CDR3 extends over 16 amino acids. The V and J ends lost 0 bases and 4 bases respectively, with 15 bases between them. Per the germline V gene, CDR1 is WSHSY and CDR2 is SAAADI. Here the CDR3 reads CASSESWRAVGYGYTF. DNA of the CDR3: TGCGCCAGCAGTGAGTCCTGGCGAGCGGTGGGCTATGGCTACACCTTC.

V gene TRBV11-2 combines with J gene TRBJ2-1; 10 bases align to TRBD2. Trimming removed 5 bases from V and 3 bases from J; junction bases left unmatched: 7. The CDR3 totals 16 residues. Looked up from germline, CDR1 is SGHAT and CDR2 is FQNNGV. CDR3: CASSPRLAGIYNEQFF. CDR3 DNA: TGTGCCAGCAGCCCGCGACTAGCGGGTATCTACAATGAGCAGTTCTTC.

This chain links TRBV5-4 with TRBJ1-2, with TRBD1 identical over 7 bases. The trim removed 1 base at V and 4 bases at J, leaving 16 bases unmatched. The germline V gene has CDR1 SGHNT and CDR2 YYREEE (reference sequence). The CDR3 runs to 18 residues. Here the CDR3 DNA reads TGTGCCAGCAGCTTGCCAGGGGGAATGGGGATGGGACGCTATGGCTACACCTTC. It codes for CASSLPGGMGMGRYGYTF.

CDR3 residues: CASSEKGLADTDTQYF. CDR3 in DNA: TGCGCCAGCAGTGAGAAGGGACTAGCGGACACAGATACGCAGTATTTT. V gene TRBV10-1 combines with J gene TRBJ2-3; 11 nucleotides line up with TRBD2. The V segment lost 2 bases and the J segment 2 bases; nucleotides outside the gene matches: 3. This CDR3 is built from 16 residues. Germline CDR1 WNHNN, CDR2 SYGVQD (reference sequence).

The gene calls are TRBV4-3 and TRBJ2-1, with 9 bases fitting TRBD2. CDR3 size: 15 residues. Germline V CDR1 and CDR2: LGHNA, YSLEER. After removal of 2 bases from V and 9 bases from J, the junction contained 8 bases not matched to a gene. CDR3 bases: TGCGCCAGCAGCCAATTTGTAGCGGGGGCGGGTGAGCAGTTCTTC. Its protein product is CASSQFVAGAGEQFF.

The rearrangement joins TRBV11-2 to TRBJ2-7, with D perhaps TRBD2 (5 bases). The V and J ends lost 5 bases and 1 base respectively, with 21 bases between them. The CDR3 totals 17 residues. Germline V gene data show CDR1 as SGHAT and CDR2 as FQNNGV. CDR3 coding DNA: TGTGCCAGCAGCGGAGTCAGCGGCCTTGAGATATCCTACGAGCAGTACTTC. This sequence encodes CASSGVSGLEISYEQYF.

The chain's CDR3 is CASSIGRTTGELFF. CDR3 nucleotides: TGTGCCAGTAGTATAGGCAGGACTACCGGGGAGCTGTTTTTT. The chain links TRBV19 to TRBJ2-2, with D perhaps TRBD2 (5 bases). V was shortened by 1 base and J by 5 bases, with 8 bases between the two germline ends. Germline CDR1 is LNHDA and CDR2 is SQIVND (reference sequence). This CDR3 region has 14 residues.

V and J are TRBV2 and TRBJ2-7; 9 bases fit TRBD2. Germline assignment: CDR1 SNHLY and CDR2 FYNNEI. The CDR3 loop spans 15 amino acids. After removal of 5 bases from V and 2 bases from J, the junction contained 7 bases not matched to a gene. CDR3 loop: CASSSGTSYTYEQYF. The CDR3 DNA sequence: TGTGCCAGCAGTTCCGGGACTAGCTATACCTACGAGCAGTACTTC.

This clone was seen once. The chain carries TRBV7-9 and TRBJ2-3, with a possible D match to TRBD2 (6 bases). In germline, CDR1 is SEHNR, CDR2 FQNEAQ (reference sequence). V dropped 2 bases and J dropped 0 bases, with 12 bases sitting between them. This CDR3 region has 16 residues. CDR3 nucleotides: TGTGCCAGCAGCTTAAATAGCGGAGCCAGCACAGATACGCAGTATTTT. This sequence encodes CASSLNSGASTDTQYF.

The chain couples TRBV7-2 to TRBJ2-3, with a weak D call TRBD1 (5 bases). Germline V gene data show CDR1 as SGHTA and CDR2 as FQGNSA. V was cut by 1 base and J by 2 bases, with 7 bases left in between. The CDR3 runs 14 residues. The chain's CDR3 is CASSLEGPTDTQYF. In DNA form, the CDR3 reads TGTGCCAGCAGCTTAGAGGGGCCCACAGATACGCAGTATTTT.

The V call is TRBV7-2, the J call TRBJ1-2, with 8 bases matching TRBD1. This CDR3 is 16 amino acids long. Germline V CDR1 and CDR2: SGHTA, FQGNSA. J was trimmed by 0 bases and V by 5 bases; bases with no gene match: 8. The CDR3 sequence: CASSQGAGRANYGYTF. The CDR3 nucleotides read TGTGCCAGCAGCCAGGGGGCAGGGAGAGCTAACTATGGCTACACCTTC.

This rearrangement joins TRBV27 to TRBJ2-5, with D uncertain. The CDR3 length is 14 residues. The V end lost 0 bases, the J end lost 5 bases, and 10 bases lay between the germline ends. Germline V gene data show CDR1 as MNHEY and CDR2 as SMNVEV (reference sequence). The CDR3 DNA reads as TGTGCCAGCAGTTTATCACAGTTGACGGAGACCCAGTACTTC. The encoded protein is CASSLSQLTETQYF.

For the CDR3, the DNA is TGTGCCAGCAGTCCCTTCCATATTCCGGGACAGGGAGTGGCAACTAATGAAAAACTGTTTTTT. This sequence encodes CASSPFHIPGQGVATNEKLFF. J is TRBJ1-4 and V is TRBV27; TRBD1 matches at 9 bases. This CDR3 has 21 amino acids. Germline CDR1 MNHEY, CDR2 SMNVEV (reference sequence). With V trimmed by 5 bases and J by 0 bases, 19 bases remained unmatched.